The entry below describes one T cell receptor (beta chain). The antigen remains unidentified. Random hexamers were used to reverse transcribe the RNA input (about 0.45 to 1 ug). The amplification used immunoSEQ multiplex PCR on TCR beta CDR3; it spanned 54 Vbeta and 13 Jbeta. A single record per CDR3 protein comes from TCRdb applying MiXCR to the immunoSEQ multiplex PCR reads. The table lists about 89,000 distinct CDR3 sequences, 90% to 95% of them singletons. This specimen belongs to a study of CD8 T cells in Susac syndrome. Study outcomes and limitations: By the study's own acknowledgment, its TCR sequencing and HLA analysis included relatively few individuals.

V lost 10 bases and J lost 4, with 21 bases in between. Germline lookup yields CDR1 SGDLS and CDR2 YYNGEE. The CDR3 has 15 amino acids. CD8+ and CD4+ T cells taken from blood had their TCR beta sequenced. The CD8+ and CD4+ T cells were isolated magnetically using a negative isolation approach, whereas the TEMRA cells were enriched by FACS. Sequencing was done on a sample of CD8+ T cells from PBMCs. This sequence joins TRBV9 and TRBJ2-1; D possibly corresponds to TRBD1 (6 bases). This sequence originates from a human donor in good health. CDR3 loop: CALLTPPQGYNEQFF. DNA of the CDR3: TGTGCCCTACTAACCCCACCACAGGGATACAATGAGCAGTTCTTC.